The 10 T cell receptor beta chains presented below share a single source sample, sequenced in a study of read filtering for tumor transcriptome and immune sequencing (dated by TCRdb to the early 2020s). Sequenced using an Illumina HiSeq 4000. The Immunoverse kit was used to build TCR libraries from roughly 370 ng RNA, with molecular barcoded adaptors covering alpha/delta and beta/gamma chains. The public reads were reanalyzed by TCRdb: fastp trimming at Q25, MiXCR alignment, in-frame beta chains only. Rows merge per CDR3 protein into single entries with the most common DNA and genes. Here the sample has approximately 40,000 distinct CDR3 sequences; 12% to 15% occur a single time. The ten most abundant clones make up roughly 18% of the sample. The sequencing input was a population of CD138-negative cells sorted from bone marrow. The cell subset or site label here, explained by the study, means: bone marrow mononuclear cells depleted of CD138+ plasma/myeloma cells by negative magnetic selection. Receptor source: a donor at least 40 years old with multiple myeloma.

This clonotype has more than one count but fewer than ten. Possible read error: a much larger clone is one base away. This chain uses TRBV20-1 with TRBJ2-2; D may match TRBD1 or TRBD2 (6 bases each). The CDR3 runs to 15 residues. In germline, CDR1 is DFQATT, CDR2 SNEGSKA (reference sequence). The CDR3 nucleotides read TGCAGTGCCCCAAATCGACAGGTGAACACCGGGGGGCTGTTTTTT. Translated: CSAPNRQVNTGGLFF.

The sample holds many counts of this clonotype. The chain carries TRBV6-2 or TRBV6-3 and TRBJ2-3; D might be TRBD2 (5 bases). Germline-derived CDR1 and CDR2 are MNHEY and SVGEGT. V lost 2 bases and J 7 bases, leaving 7 bases between the germline ends. The CDR3 extends over 12 amino acids. In DNA, the CDR3 is TGTGCCAGCAGTTACGCGGGTTATACGCAGTATTTT. Protein product: CASSYAGYTQYF.

V usage is TRBV20-1 and J usage is TRBJ2-1, with 10 bases that match TRBD2. Germline CDR1 reads DFQATT; CDR2 reads SNEGSKA (reference sequence). The CDR3 totals 14 residues. J was trimmed by 9 bases and V by 4 bases; bases with no gene match: 9. DNA for the CDR3: TGCAGTGCTACCAGCGGGGGGGCGTGGGGTGAGCAGTTCTTC. This encodes CSATSGGAWGEQFF.

The chain links TRBV20-1 to TRBJ2-1; 13 bases are shared with TRBD2. Trimming took 0 bases from V and 5 from J; bases not matched to a gene: 10. The CDR3 runs to 18 residues. Germline-derived CDR1 and CDR2 are DFQATT and SNEGSKA (reference sequence). CDR3 region: CSARDPTSGRYLNNEQFF. DNA for the CDR3: TGCAGTGCTAGAGATCCGACTAGCGGGAGGTACCTTAACAATGAGCAGTTCTTC.

This clonotype was detected ten times or more. This rearrangement joins TRBV5-4 to TRBJ2-1; weak D call: TRBD1 (5 bases). The CDR3 is made up of 15 amino acids. The V end was cut by 4 bases, the J end by 10 bases, with 21 bases between. CDR1 and CDR2 from the germline V gene are SGHNT and YYREEE (reference sequence). In DNA form, the CDR3 reads TGTGCCAGCAGCACACCCCAGACCGACAGTATAGAGCAGTTCTTC. Its protein product is CASSTPQTDSIEQFF.

This clonotype came up a few times. The V call is TRBV7-9, the J call TRBJ1-3; TRBD1 is a possible D gene (5 bases). The CDR3 runs to 14 residues. Trimming took 5 bases from V and 4 from J, leaving 12 bases between them. The germline gives CDR1 SEHNR, CDR2 FQNEAQ (reference sequence). In DNA, the CDR3 is TGTGCCAGCAGCGCCAGCGGGGCCGGAAACACCATATATTTT. It codes for CASSASGAGNTIYF.

This clonotype was detected ten times or more. The CDR3 sequence: CSATKVQGFNQPQHF. In nucleotides, the CDR3 is TGCAGTGCCACCAAGGTTCAGGGCTTTAATCAGCCCCAGCATTTT. V and J are TRBV20-1 and TRBJ1-5; D may be TRBD1 (5 bases). Germline CDR1 and CDR2: DFQATT and SNEGSKA (reference sequence). The CDR3 consists of 15 residues. Trimming stripped 6 bases from V and 4 bases from J, with 19 bases between.

This clonotype was detected only a few times. The J gene is TRBJ2-2, the V gene TRBV6-5; D is unresolved. The CDR3 spans 12 residues. Trimming removed 9 bases from V and 6 bases from J, with 11 bases in between. Germline V gene sequence: CDR1 MNHEY, CDR2 SVGAGI. The chain's CDR3 is CASMEWAGELFF. The DNA for the CDR3 is TGTGCCAGTATGGAGTGGGCCGGGGAGCTGTTTTTT.

Remarks on this clonotype: A far larger clone is off by one base, so a read error is likely. This sequence joins TRBV6-5 and TRBJ1-5; no reliable D call. V lost 8 bases to trimming and J lost 3 bases, with 11 bases between them. The CDR3 contains 13 residues. Germline CDR1 reads MNHEY; CDR2 reads SVGAGI. CDR3 protein: CASAYWDNQPQHF. The CDR3 nucleotides read TGTGCCAGCGCCTACTGGGACAATCAGCCCCAGCATTTT.

This clonotype was picked up many times. The chain combines TRBV20-1 with TRBJ1-1; D is unresolved. The V end was cut by 4 bases, the J end by 0 bases, with 6 bases between. Looked up from germline, CDR1 is DFQATT and CDR2 is SNEGSKA (reference sequence). The CDR3 sequence is 12 residues long. DNA of the CDR3: TGCAGTGCTACACCGGTGAACACTGAAGCTTTCTTT. Translation gives CSATPVNTEAFF.